The present entry profiles one TCR beta chain with its context. These data are taken from a study of blood T cell repertoires in COVID-19. Study as a whole: Acute and convalescent COVID-19 specimens originated in the United States, Italy and Spain. Sources were T cells, B-cell-depleted T cells, or PBMCs; the material itself was cDNA or gDNA.

In the authors' workflow: Estimation of nucleated cell counts relied on the amplification of reference gene primers. Repertoires were generated with immunoSEQ multiplex PCR, while TCRdb's copy carries only in-frame clones and drops some. V and J calls and clone size are copied from that table; D and trimming were computed from the DNA. The repertoire holds roughly 290,000 clones, with 89% as singletons. This sequence was found in a woman aged 55-69 years with acute or convalescent COVID-19. The sample consisted of peripheral blood.

The CDR3 nucleotides are TGTGCCATCAGTGAGTCGACTCATTTAGCGCCACTCACAGATACGCAGTATTTT. It specifies CAISESTHLAPLTDTQYF. The chain recombines TRBV10-3 with TRBJ2-3; tentatively, D is TRBD2 (5 bases). The ends were cut back, 0 bases at V and 2 bases at J, with 18 bases in the middle. The germline V gene has CDR1 ENHRY and CDR2 SYGVKD. The CDR3 runs 18 residues.